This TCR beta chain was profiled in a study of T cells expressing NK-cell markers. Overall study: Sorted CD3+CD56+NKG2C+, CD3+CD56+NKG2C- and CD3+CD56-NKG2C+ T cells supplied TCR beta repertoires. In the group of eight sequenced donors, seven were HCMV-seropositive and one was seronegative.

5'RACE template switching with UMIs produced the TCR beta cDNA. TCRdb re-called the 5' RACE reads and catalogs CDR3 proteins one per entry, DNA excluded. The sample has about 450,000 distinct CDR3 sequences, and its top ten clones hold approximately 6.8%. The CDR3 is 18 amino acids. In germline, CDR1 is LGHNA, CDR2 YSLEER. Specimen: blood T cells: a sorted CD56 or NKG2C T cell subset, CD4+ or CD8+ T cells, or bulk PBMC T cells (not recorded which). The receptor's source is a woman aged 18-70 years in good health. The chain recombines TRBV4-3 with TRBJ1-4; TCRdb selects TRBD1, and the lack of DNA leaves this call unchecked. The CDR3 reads CASSQNGAGGGGNEKLFF.